The rows below give T cell receptor beta chains drawn from one sample of a study of T cell repertoires in cytomegalovirus infection. Their recognized antigens are unknown. TCRdb re-derived calls from the reads in MiXCR, one entry per CDR3 protein. Of roughly 920,000 distinct CDR3 sequences in the sample, about 33% were seen once. This material consisted of cultured CD8+ T cells from PBMCs, taken from culture after CMV antigen stimulation. These receptors all stem from a human donor in good health (CMV status not recorded). Some clones in this sample may be carry-over from other donors' samples. Both conserved end residues are trimmed from each CDR3.

>TRBV27
ASSPYFNYGYT
>TRBV16
ASSQFSSNQPQH
>TRBV7-3
ASSTTGIHTEAF
>TRBV2
ASSESRGFSYEQY
>TRBV9
ASSVDRALAGSRNEQF
>TRBV7-9
ASSLGGQGVQPQH
>TRBV19
ASSIRGHSYEQY
>TRBV13
ASSSGLAGGRQF
>TRBV23-1
ASSQNGDRVGEQY
>TRBV6-8
ASSYRRTNTEAF
>TRBV13
ASSLGTENIQY
>TRBV7-9
ASSLSLKETQY
>TRBV7-6
ASSSPGGGETQY
>TRBV12-3/TRBV12-4
ASSFNVKGTPSLLNSPLH
>TRBV4-3
ASSQDRGDKNIQY
>TRBV9
ASSAPGGPRRETQY
>TRBV7-9
ASSSQGAGDTQY
>TRBV20-1
SARDSLNTGELF